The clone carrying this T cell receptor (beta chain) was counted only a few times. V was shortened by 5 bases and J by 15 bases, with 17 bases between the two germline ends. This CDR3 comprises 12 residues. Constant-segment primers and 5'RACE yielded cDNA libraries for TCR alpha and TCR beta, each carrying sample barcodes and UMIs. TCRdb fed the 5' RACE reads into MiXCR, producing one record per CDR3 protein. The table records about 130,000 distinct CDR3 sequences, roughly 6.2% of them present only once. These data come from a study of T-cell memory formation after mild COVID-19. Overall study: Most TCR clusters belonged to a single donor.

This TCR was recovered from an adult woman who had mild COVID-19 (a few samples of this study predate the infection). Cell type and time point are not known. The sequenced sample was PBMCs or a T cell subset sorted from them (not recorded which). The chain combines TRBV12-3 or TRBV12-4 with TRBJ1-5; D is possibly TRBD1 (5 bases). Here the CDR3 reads CASSPEPTTAHF. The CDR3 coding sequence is TGTGCCAGCAGTCCAGAACCCACGACAGCGCATTTT.